These 6 T cell receptor beta chains were all obtained from the same sample, sequenced in a study of CDR3 diversity in severe acne. TCRdb redid the calling of the PCR reads with MiXCR, one entry per CDR3 protein. The top ten hold roughly 12% of the sample, which has more than 70,000 distinct CDR3 sequences, about half seen once. Source material: blood. Every receptor here comes from a male donor with severe acne vulgaris.

The CDR3 spells CASSPRVSYNSPLHF. The CDR3 DNA is TGTGCCAGCAGCCCCCGGGTATCCTATAATTCACCCCTCCACTTT. V is TRBV7-9 and J is TRBJ1-6; no definite D call. CDR1 is SEHNR and CDR2 is FQNEAQ in the germline V gene (reference sequence). The CDR3 spans 15 residues. The V end was cut by 5 bases, the J end by 1 base, with 9 bases between.

This chain connects TRBV10-3 to TRBJ2-7; D possibly corresponds to TRBD2 (6 bases). The DNA end is a closer match to TRBJ2-1, so the J assignment may be wrong. Germline lookup yields CDR1 ENHRY and CDR2 SYGVKD. There are 15 residues in the CDR3. In DNA, the CDR3 is TGTGCCACCCAAGCCCCTAGCGTTGTTTACAATGAGCAGTTCTTC. As protein: CATQAPSVVYNEQFF.

Concerning this clonotype itself: One end of the junction fails to match germline, which may point to a read error. The chain couples TRBV25-1 to TRBJ2-6, with TRBD2 matching over 8 bases. CDR1 and CDR2 from the germline V gene are MGHDK and SYGVNS. The CDR3 is 19 amino acids. CDR3 sequence (DNA): TGTGCCATCAGTGAGACCGGGGGGGTCGGAAACTCTGGGGCCAACGTCCTGACTTTC. Residues: CAISETGGVGNSGANVLTF.

V usage is TRBV6-5 and J usage is TRBJ2-7; 11 bases match TRBD2. V gave up 5 bases and J gave up 7 bases; unmatched junction bases: 7. This CDR3 comprises 14 residues. CDR1 and CDR2 from the germline V gene are MNHEY and SVGAGI. The CDR3 coding sequence is TGTGCCAGCAGTCTCTCTGGGACTAGCGGAGAGCAGTACTTC. It specifies CASSLSGTSGEQYF.

This clonotype was observed many times. The chain joins TRBV20-1 to TRBJ1-5; D gene uncertain. CDR1 and CDR2 from the germline V gene are DFQATT and SNEGSKA (reference sequence). This CDR3 contains 15 residues. Trimming cost V 0 bases and J 6 bases, with 15 bases left between them. The CDR3 DNA reads as TGCAGTGCTAGAGATGTACGAGGGTTCGGTCAGCCCCAGCATTTT. It translates to CSARDVRGFGQPQHF.

The chain recombines TRBV27 with TRBJ2-7; no reliable D call. Germline V CDR1 and CDR2: MNHEY, SMNVEV (reference sequence). The CDR3 length is 11 residues. The V end was cut by 2 bases, the J end by 5 bases, with 4 bases between. This CDR3 is CASSLLDEQYF. The CDR3 region has the DNA TGTGCCAGCAGTTTACTCGACGAGCAGTACTTC.